A selection of T cell receptor beta chains follows, all from one sample in a study of cytotoxic CD8 clonotypes in ibrutinib-treated CLL. Produced via immunoSEQ multiplex PCR; TCRdb's table is partial and in-frame only. The table includes tens of thousands of clones, 56% detected once. The starting material was PBMCs, obtained after 24 months of ibrutinib treatment. These receptors came from a human donor with chronic lymphocytic leukemia. Both conserved end residues are part of each CDR3. The order of the fields is D gene, J gene, V gene, clone size, CDR3 DNA, CDR3 protein. The D gene is left open where the match is weak. Some rows mark clone size as missing; the rest say once, few, many or name a class of expanded clone.

>TRBD2|TRBJ2-1|TRBV29-1|.
TGCAGCGTTGACCTACTAGCGGGAGTCAATGAGCAGTTCTTC
CSVDLLAGVNEQFF
>.|TRBJ1-1|TRBV27|.
TGTGCCAGCAGGGGACTTAAGAACACTGAAGCTTTCTTT
CASRGLKNTEAFF
>.|TRBJ2-7|TRBV25-1|.
TGTGCCAGCAGTGAATGGGGCAGGACTAACGAGCAGTACTTC
CASSEWGRTNEQYF
>.|TRBJ2-7|TRBV6-1|few
TGTGCCAGCAGTGAAGCTGGAATGCGGAATGTGGAGCAGTACTTC
CASSEAGMRNVEQYF
>.|TRBJ1-2|TRBV7-9|many
TGTGCCAGCAGCCCCACTCCAAGGAACTATGGCTACACCTTC
CASSPTPRNYGYTF
>.|TRBJ1-6|TRBV27|many
TGTGCCAGCAGCATATCGACAGCCAATTCACCCCTCCACTTT
CASSISTANSPLHF
>.|TRBJ1-2|TRBV28|.
TGTGCCAGCAGTTTATTTGAGGCGTATAGGAATGGCTACACCTTC
CASSLFEAYRNGYTF
>.|TRBJ1-5|TRBV19|many
TGTGCCAGTAGCAAGGGACGATATAGCAATCAGCCCCAGCATTTT
CASSKGRYSNQPQHF
>.|TRBJ2-7|TRBV19|.
TGTGCCAGCGCTGCGAGGGTGGGGGTTCGGCTGCAGGAGCAGTACTTC
CASAARVGVRLQEQYF
>.|TRBJ1-3|TRBV28|.
TGTGCCAGCAGTTTCCGGGGAAACACCATATATTTT
CASSFRGNTIYF
>.|TRBJ1-1|TRBV27|.
TGTGCCAGCAGTTTAGTAGGAAGGGGGACGAACACTGAAGCTTTCTTT
CASSLVGRGTNTEAFF
>TRBD1|TRBJ2-1|TRBV5-6|.
TGTGCCAGCAGCTTCCTCCGGGACAGGGCCTACAATGAGCAGTTCTTC
CASSFLRDRAYNEQFF
>.|TRBJ2-5|TRBV27|few
TGTGCCAGTAAGGGGTGGGAGACCCAGTACTTC
CASKGWETQYF
>.|TRBJ2-7|TRBV13|few
TGTGCCAGCAGCCCGGGAGATGGGAACTACTACGAGCAGTACTTC
CASSPGDGNYYEQYF
>.|TRBJ2-3|TRBV5-1|.
TGCGCCAGCAGCCCCCGGGGGAACACAGATACGCAGTATTTT
CASSPRGNTDTQYF
>.|TRBJ2-5|TRBV15|few
TGTGCCACCAGCAGAGACCCGGGAGTGGACGAGACCCAGTACTTC
CATSRDPGVDETQYF
>TRBD1|TRBJ2-2|TRBV5-1|.
TGCGCCAGCAGCACCCGGACAGGGACCACCGGGGAGCTGTTTTTT
CASSTRTGTTGELFF
>TRBD2|TRBJ2-6|TRBV28|many
TGTGCCAGCAGTGCCACCGGGACTAGCGGGGGGCTTGGGGCCAACGTCCTGACTTTC
CASSATGTSGGLGANVLTF
>.|TRBJ2-5|TRBV18|.
TGTGCCAGCTCACTCCCTGCCCCTGGTATAGGTACGGAGACCCAGTACTTC
CASSLPAPGIGTETQYF
>.|TRBJ2-3|TRBV1|few
TGCACCAGCAGCCAAAAGAATAGGACTAGCGGATTAATAGGGTATGGCACAGATACGCAGTATTTT
CTSSQKNRTSGLIGYGTDTQYF
>TRBD2|TRBJ2-5|TRBV4-2|.
TGTGCCAGCAGCCGGGTCCTAGCGGACCAAGAGACCCAGTACTTC
CASSRVLADQETQYF
>.|TRBJ2-5|TRBV30|.
TGTGCCTGGAGTGTCGCGGCGGTTAGACCGGTGGAGACCCAGTACTTC
CAWSVAAVRPVETQYF
>TRBD2|TRBJ2-3|TRBV5-1|.
TGTGCCAGCAGCTTCGGACTAGTTTCAGATACGCAGTATTTT
CASSFGLVSDTQYF
>.|TRBJ2-1|TRBV28|.
TGTGCCAGCAGTCCCGGGACATATGATGAGCAGTTCTTC
CASSPGTYDEQFF
>.|TRBJ1-1|TRBV18|.
TGTGCCAGCTCACCGCAGGCAGCTGAAGCTTTCTTT
CASSPQAAEAFF
>.|TRBJ2-5|TRBV15|.
TGTGCCACCAGCAGAGGTGGGGCTCGGGAGACCCAGTACTTC
CATSRGGARETQYF
>.|TRBJ2-2|TRBV7-2|.
TGTGCCAGCAGCCAGCGTGGTGGCGGGGAGCTGTTTTTT
CASSQRGGGELFF
>TRBD1|TRBJ1-1|TRBV2|.
TGTGCCAGCAGTGGGGAGACAGGGTTTGAAGCTTTCTTT
CASSGETGFEAFF
>TRBD1|TRBJ2-7|TRBV27|.
TGTGCCAGCAGCCGGACAGGAGCGATCGACGAGCAGTACTTC
CASSRTGAIDEQYF
>.|TRBJ2-3|TRBV7-2|once
TGTGCCAGCAGCGCGTTCGCTAGCACAGATACGCAGTATTTT
CASSAFASTDTQYF
>.|TRBJ1-1|TRBV29-1|.
TGCAGCACGAGGACAGTCACTGAAGCTTTCTTT
CSTRTVTEAFF
>TRBD2|TRBJ2-7|TRBV5-6|.
TGTGCCAGCAGCCGCCGCCGCGGACTAGCGGATCCGTACTCCTACGAGCAGTACTTC
CASSRRRGLADPYSYEQYF
>.|TRBJ1-2|TRBV5-1|many
TGCGCCAGCAGCTTGGACGGAAGGGGACGGAGCGGGTCTAACTATGGCTACACCTTC
CASSLDGRGRSGSNYGYTF
>TRBD1|TRBJ2-7|TRBV27|.
TGTGCCAGCAGTAATACCGGGACAGACTACGAGCAGTACTTC
CASSNTGTDYEQYF
>TRBD1|TRBJ1-5|TRBV7-9|few
TGTGCCAGCAGTTCCAACAGGGGGCGGAGAGGCAATCAGCCCCAGCATTTT
CASSSNRGRRGNQPQHF
>.|TRBJ1-5|TRBV6-1|few
TGTGCCAGCAGTGAAAATTTGGGTAATCAGCCCCAGCATTTT
CASSENLGNQPQHF
>.|TRBJ1-5|TRBV19|.
TGTGCCAGTAGTTCGGACAAAGATAGAAGGGTTAGCAATCAGCCCCAGCATTTT
CASSSDKDRRVSNQPQHF
>.|TRBJ2-2|TRBV30|.
TGTGCCTGGAGACGGGCTTTAACCGGGGAGCTGTTTTTT
CAWRRALTGELFF
>.|TRBJ2-6|TRBV11-1|many
TGTGCCAGCCTGCGCTCTGGGGCCAACGTCCTGACTTTC
CASLRSGANVLTF
>.|TRBJ1-2|TRBV19|few
TGTGCCAGTAGAACCGGGACACCTACTAACTATGGCTACACCTTC
CASRTGTPTNYGYTF
>.|TRBJ1-5|TRBV28|few
TGTGCCAGCAGTCCCGTGGCAGTGTATAGCAATCAGCCCCAGCATTTT
CASSPVAVYSNQPQHF
>.|TRBJ2-3|TRBV5-1|once
TGCGCCAGCAGCTTGTTGACTGCTTCCACAGATACGCAGTATTTT
CASSLLTASTDTQYF
>TRBD1|TRBJ2-3|TRBV30|.
TGTGCCTGGAGTGTACAGGGGGCAGATACGCAGTATTTT
CAWSVQGADTQYF
>TRBD1|TRBJ1-4|TRBV6-1|once
TGTGCCAGCAGTAAAGGACAGGGGTTAACAACTAATGAAAAACTGTTTTTT
CASSKGQGLTTNEKLFF
>TRBD1|TRBJ2-3|TRBV7-7|.
TGTGCCAGCAGCTTCCGGGACAGTAACACAGATACGCAGTATTTT
CASSFRDSNTDTQYF
>TRBD2|TRBJ2-7|TRBV11-2|.
TGTGCCAGCAGCTTTGGGAGGGTCGAGCAGTACTTC
CASSFGRVEQYF